What follows is one T cell receptor beta chain and its context. Its specificity is unknown. The sample originates from a study of T cell repertoires in cytomegalovirus infection. Study-wide background: Public TCR beta signature analysis indicated the presence of both CMV infection and matching HLA type.

Notes on the study in general: HLA-C-restricted CMV clonotypes gave the most frequent clonotype in two of eight donors.

There are 13 residues in the CDR3. Trimming pared 0 bases from V and 8 bases from J, leaving 10 bases between. From germline, CDR1 is PRHDT and CDR2 FYEKMQ (reference sequence). TCRdb fed the reads into MiXCR, producing one record per CDR3 protein. The table shows fewer than 250,000 distinct CDR3 sequences, with approximately 22% occurring only once. The chain has TRBV13 and TRBJ1-1, with D possibly TRBD1 on 5 matching bases. The receptor was derived from a human donor in good health (CMV status not recorded). Some clones in this sample may be carry-over from other donors' samples. Sequenced: CD8+ T cells from PBMCs. CDR3 sequence: CASSLGWGGEAFF. The CDR3 DNA reads TGTGCCAGCAGCTTAGGTTGGGGGGGGGAAGCTTTCTTT.